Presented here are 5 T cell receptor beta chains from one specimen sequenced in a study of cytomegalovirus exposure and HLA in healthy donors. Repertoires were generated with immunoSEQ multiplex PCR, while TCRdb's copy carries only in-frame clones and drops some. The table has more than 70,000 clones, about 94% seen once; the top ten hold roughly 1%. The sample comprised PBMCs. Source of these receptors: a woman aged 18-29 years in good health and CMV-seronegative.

The CDR3 DNA reads as TGTGCCAGCAGTTTACTCTACCAAGAGACCCAGTACTTC. Its translation is CASSLLYQETQYF. The chain carries TRBV28 and TRBJ2-5, with unresolved D. V lost 2 bases to trimming and J lost 0 bases, with 4 bases between them. The germline V gene has CDR1 MDHEN and CDR2 SYDVKM. The CDR3 has 13 amino acids.

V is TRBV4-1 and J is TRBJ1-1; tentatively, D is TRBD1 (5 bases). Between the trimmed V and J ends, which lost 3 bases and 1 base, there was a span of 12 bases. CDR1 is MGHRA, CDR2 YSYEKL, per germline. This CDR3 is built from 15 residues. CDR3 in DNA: TGCGCCAGCAGCCAGTGGGGGGGAGCGAACACTGAAGCTTTCTTT. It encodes CASSQWGGANTEAFF.

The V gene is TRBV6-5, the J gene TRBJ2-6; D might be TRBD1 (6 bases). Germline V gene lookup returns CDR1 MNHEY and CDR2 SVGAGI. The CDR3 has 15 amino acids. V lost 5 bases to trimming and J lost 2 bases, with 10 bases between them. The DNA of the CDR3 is TGTGCCAGCAGTAAGCCAGGGGCTGGGGCCAACGTCCTGACTTTC. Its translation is CASSKPGAGANVLTF.

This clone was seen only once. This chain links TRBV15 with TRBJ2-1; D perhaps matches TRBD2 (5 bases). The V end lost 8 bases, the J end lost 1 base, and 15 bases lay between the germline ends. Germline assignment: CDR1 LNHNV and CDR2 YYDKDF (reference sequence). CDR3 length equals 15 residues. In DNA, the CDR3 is TGTGCCACCGGGGTACGCGGGTCGTCCTACAATGAGCAGTTCTTC. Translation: CATGVRGSSYNEQFF.

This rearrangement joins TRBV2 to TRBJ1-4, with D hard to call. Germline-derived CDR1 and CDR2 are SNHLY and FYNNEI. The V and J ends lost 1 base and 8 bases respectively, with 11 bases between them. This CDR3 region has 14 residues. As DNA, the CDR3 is TGTGCCAGCAGTGAAGGCCAGGTGGTCGAAAAACTGTTTTTT. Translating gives CASSEGQVVEKLFF.